One TCR beta chain is described in this entry. TCRdb's table, derived via immunoSEQ multiplex PCR, lists solely in-frame clones and lacks some. Of under 90,000 clones in the sample, more than 85% are singletons; the top ten hold 13% to 15%. The data originate from a study of OX40 agonist ivuxolimab in advanced cancers. Study information: Ivuxolimab, an antibody that agonizes OX40 (CD134), was administered to the patients.

The J segment lost 6 bases and the V segment lost 5 bases, leaving 8 bases of the junction unmatched. This CDR3 region has 15 residues. Looked up from germline, CDR1 is SGHVS and CDR2 is FQNEAQ. Sequences were derived from CD4+ or CD8+ T cells sorted from blood, sampled in a trial of the OX40 agonist ivuxolimab. The chain carries TRBV7-8 and TRBJ2-1; 9 bases map to TRBD1. This receptor was taken from an adult with an advanced solid tumor such as melanoma, head and neck, liver or kidney cancer. CDR3 amino acids: CASSRPGTGSNEQFF. Written as DNA, the CDR3 is TGTGCCAGCAGCCGCCCAGGGACAGGGAGCAATGAGCAGTTCTTC.